The clone carrying this T cell receptor beta chain was recorded once. A second PCR of 7 to 11 cycles used a sample-barcoded 5' primer and a J-beta primer mix. Carrying 12 random nucleotides, a template-switch adaptor labeled each individual cDNA molecule. TCRdb used MiXCR to reprocess the 5' RACE reads, holding one entry per CDR3 protein. In the table there are around 990,000 distinct CDR3 sequences, roughly a quarter of which are singletons. This record belongs to a study of blood T cells in healthy people across ages. This CDR3 spans 11 amino acids. The V end was cut by 6 bases, the J end by 6 bases, with 9 bases between. The germline V gene encodes CDR1 SNHLY and CDR2 FYNNEI. These data are also associated with another study on T cells of mothers and their children. That source reports: The whole RNA yield was converted to cDNA, 1.5 ug per 15 ul.

Material for sequencing was blood. The chain links TRBV2 to TRBJ2-7; D remains ambiguous. The TCR was taken from a girl aged 2 to 9 in good health. In DNA, the CDR3 is TGTGCCAGCAGAGGGATCAGCGAGCAGTACTTC. This sequence encodes CASRGISEQYF.